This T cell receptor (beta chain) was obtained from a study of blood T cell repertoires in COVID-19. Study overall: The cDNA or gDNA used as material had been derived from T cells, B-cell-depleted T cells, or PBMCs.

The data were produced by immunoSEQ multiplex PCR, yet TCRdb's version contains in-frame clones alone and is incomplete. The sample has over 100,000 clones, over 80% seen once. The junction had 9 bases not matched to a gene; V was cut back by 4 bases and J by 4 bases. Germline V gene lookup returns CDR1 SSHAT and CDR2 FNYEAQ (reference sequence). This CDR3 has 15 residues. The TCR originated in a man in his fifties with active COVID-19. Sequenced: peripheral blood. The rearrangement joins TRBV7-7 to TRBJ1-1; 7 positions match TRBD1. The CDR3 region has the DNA TGTGCCAGCAGCTGCGCCGGGACAGAGTTCACTGAAGCTTTCTTT. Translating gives CASSCAGTEFTEAFF.